The T cell receptor (beta chain) described here comes from a study of shared clonotypes between healthy human individuals. General study points: The expectation was that sequencing depth would affect clonotype sharing among donors.

Around 29,000 T cell genomes, or roughly 300 ng DNA, went into unsorted PBMC replicate PCRs. Original handling: ImmunoSEQ junction-only sequences lacked quality scores, so their filtering differed. Clones were read by immunoSEQ multiplex PCR, and TCRdb kept only the in-frame ones, dropping some. V and J calls and clone size follow that table, whereas D and trimming were derived from the DNA. Of roughly 500,000 clones listed, roughly 80% are singletons. This clone was seen ten or more times. The target antigen is unknown. Different DNA sequences within this sample yield the same CDR3. Every donor, a Caucasian adult, lived in Nashville, Tennessee. The receptor was derived from a woman aged 40 to 50 in good health. Some clones in this sample may be carry-over from other donors' samples. Sequenced input: PBMCs.

The CDR3 region is CASSPDRPLAKNIQYF. For the CDR3, the DNA is TGTGCCAGCAGCCCGGACAGACCCCTAGCCAAAAACATTCAGTACTTC. This sequence joins TRBV28 and TRBJ2-4; perhaps TRBD1 as D (6 bases). The length of the CDR3 is 16 residues. Germline V gene sequence: CDR1 MDHEN, CDR2 SYDVKM. Trimming cost V 6 bases and J 0 bases, with 15 bases left between them.